Presented here are 7 T cell receptor beta chains from one specimen sequenced in a study of Graves' ophthalmopathy and Graves' hyperthyroidism. RNA transcripts were the template, and TCR beta CDR3 regions were amplified from them. The workflow started with a first-round RT-PCR run with HTBI primers and then moved on to a second-round multiplex PCR. TCRdb recomputed calls from the multiplex PCR reads with MiXCR, one row per CDR3 protein. The sample gives hundreds of thousands of distinct CDR3 sequences, around 40% of which show up once; 35% to 55% is in the top ten. Sequenced: peripheral blood. The receptor set was obtained from an adult man with Graves' ophthalmopathy.

The chain joins TRBV25-1 to TRBJ1-6; 7 nucleotides line up with TRBD1. Germline CDR1 is MGHDK and CDR2 is SYGVNS. The CDR3 runs to 18 residues. The trim removed 3 bases at V and 10 bases at J, leaving 18 bases unmatched. The CDR3, as DNA: TGTGCCAGCAGTGACTCGCGACAGGGCGCCTTCGGAGAATCACCCCTCCACTTT. Protein product: CASSDSRQGAFGESPLHF.

This clonotype was detected many times. V usage is TRBV20-1 and J usage is TRBJ2-5; D unresolved. This CDR3 comprises 11 residues. V lost 1 base and J lost 9, with 9 bases in between. The germline CDR1 and CDR2 sequences are DFQATT and SNEGSKA (reference sequence). CDR3 nucleotides: TGCAGTGCTAGAGCGGGCATGTCCCAGTACTTC. Translation: CSARAGMSQYF.

This clonotype was detected many times. J is TRBJ1-3 and V is TRBV25-1; possibly TRBD1 for D (5 bases). The CDR3 is 15 amino acids. Germline V gives CDR1 MGHDK, CDR2 SYGVNS. V lost 2 bases, J lost 2 bases, and 10 bases lay in between. CDR3 loop: CASSEQGLPGNTIYF. As DNA, the CDR3 is TGTGCCAGCAGTGAACAGGGTCTCCCTGGAAACACCATATATTTT.

V usage is TRBV20-1 and J usage is TRBJ1-3; D not certain. V was pared by 5 bases and J by 0 bases, with 8 bases between. The germline V gene encodes CDR1 DFQATT and CDR2 SNEGSKA (reference sequence). The CDR3 extends over 13 amino acids. CDR3 in amino acids: CSAAGFSGNTIYF. CDR3 DNA: TGCAGTGCTGCAGGCTTCTCTGGAAACACCATATATTTT.

This clonotype appeared many times. The V gene is TRBV5-1, the J gene TRBJ1-6; the D gene is possibly TRBD1 (5 bases). The germline CDR1 and CDR2 sequences are SGHRS and YFSETQ. The CDR3 is 14 residues long. V lost 0 bases to trimming and J lost 14 bases, with 15 bases between them. This chain's CDR3 is CASSLGDRRGSLHF. The CDR3 bases are TGCGCCAGCAGCTTGGGTGACAGACGAGGATCCCTCCACTTT.

The CDR3 DNA sequence: TGTGCCAGCAGCCACGGACAGGGGGCTGGCGAGCAGTACTTC. Protein: CASSHGQGAGEQYF. This chain links TRBV7-9 with TRBJ2-7; 11 bases agree with TRBD1. Per germline, CDR1 SEHNR and CDR2 FQNEAQ (reference sequence). CDR3 length: 14 residues. J lost 6 bases, V lost 5 bases, and 6 bases had no gene match.

The chain has TRBV7-9 and TRBJ2-2; D not certain. The CDR3 consists of 12 residues. V was shortened by 5 bases and J by 8 bases, with 9 bases between the two germline ends. Germline V gene data show CDR1 as SEHNR and CDR2 as FQNEAQ (reference sequence). The CDR3 region has the DNA TGTGCCAGCAGCCCCCGTTGGGGGGAGCTGTTTTTT. This codes for CASSPRWGELFF.